The TCR beta chain described here comes from a study of cytomegalovirus exposure and HLA in healthy donors. Study details: Out of about 410 genotyped donors, roughly 83% belonged to the Caucasian-associated ancestry cluster. Overall study results and limits: About 87% or about 30% of the time was how often most TCR beta V segments were productive, according to an earlier analysis. Researchers left out some V segments, among them TRBV6-2 and TRBV6-3, as indistinguishable.

Donors counted as nominally healthy when sampled, yet unrecorded immune exposures were likely. The study ran its PCR with 60 Vbeta and 13 Jbeta primers. TCRdb's copy holds only in-frame clones and misses some; the assay was immunoSEQ multiplex PCR. The table gives 120,000 to 150,000 clones; the top ten clones make up roughly 2% of it. Unmatched junction bases numbered 7, after V lost 3 bases and J lost 4 bases. Germline CDR1 reads SGHNT; CDR2 reads YYREEE (reference sequence). The CDR3 consists of 16 residues. A remark on this clone: The antigen remains unidentified.

The TCR comes from a woman aged 18-29 years in good health and CMV-seronegative. The sequencing sample was made of PBMCs. The chain uses TRBV5-4 and TRBJ1-1, with TRBD1 matching over 12 bases. CDR3 loop: CASSSGQGAWGTEAFF. As DNA, the CDR3 is TGTGCCAGCAGCTCGGGACAGGGGGCGTGGGGCACTGAAGCTTTCTTT. Supplemented by reference TRBV5-4 and TRBJ1-1, the full variable domain reads ETGVTQSPTHLIKTRGQQVTLRCSSQSGHNTVSWYQQALGQGPQFIFQYYREEENGRGNFPPRFSGLQFPNYSSELNVNALELDDSALYLCASSSGQGAWGTEAFFGQGTRLTVV.